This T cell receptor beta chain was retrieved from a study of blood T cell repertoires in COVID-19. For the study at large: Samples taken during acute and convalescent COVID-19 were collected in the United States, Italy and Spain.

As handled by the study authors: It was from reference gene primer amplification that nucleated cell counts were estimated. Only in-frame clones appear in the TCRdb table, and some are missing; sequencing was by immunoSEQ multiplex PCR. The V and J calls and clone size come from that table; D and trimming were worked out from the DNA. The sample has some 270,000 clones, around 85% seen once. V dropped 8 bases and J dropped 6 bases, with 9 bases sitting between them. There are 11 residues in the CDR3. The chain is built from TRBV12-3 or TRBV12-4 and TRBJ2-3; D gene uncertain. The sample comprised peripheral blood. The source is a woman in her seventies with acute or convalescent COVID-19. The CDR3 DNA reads TGTGCCAGCCAGATCGGGGATACGCAGTATTTT. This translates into CASQIGDTQYF.